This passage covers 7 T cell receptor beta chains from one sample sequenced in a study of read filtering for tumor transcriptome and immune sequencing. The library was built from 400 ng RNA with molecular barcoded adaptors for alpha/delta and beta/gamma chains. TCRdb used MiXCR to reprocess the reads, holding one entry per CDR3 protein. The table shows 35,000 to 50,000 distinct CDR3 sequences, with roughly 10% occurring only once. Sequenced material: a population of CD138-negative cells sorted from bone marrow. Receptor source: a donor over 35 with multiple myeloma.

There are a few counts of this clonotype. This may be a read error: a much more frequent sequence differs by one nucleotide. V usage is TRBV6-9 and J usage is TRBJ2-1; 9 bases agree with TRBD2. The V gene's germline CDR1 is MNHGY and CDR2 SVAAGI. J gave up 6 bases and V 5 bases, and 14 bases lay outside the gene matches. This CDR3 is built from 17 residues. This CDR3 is CASSEALSGLASNEQFF. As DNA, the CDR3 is TGTGCCAGCAGTGAAGCGCTGTCGGGACTAGCTTCCAATGAGCAGTTCTTC.

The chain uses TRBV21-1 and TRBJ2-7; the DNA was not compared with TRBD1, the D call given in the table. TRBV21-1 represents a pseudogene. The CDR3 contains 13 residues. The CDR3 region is CASSNPVSYEQYF. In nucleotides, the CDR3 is TGTGCCAGCAGCAACCCGGTCTCCTACGAGCAGTACTTC.

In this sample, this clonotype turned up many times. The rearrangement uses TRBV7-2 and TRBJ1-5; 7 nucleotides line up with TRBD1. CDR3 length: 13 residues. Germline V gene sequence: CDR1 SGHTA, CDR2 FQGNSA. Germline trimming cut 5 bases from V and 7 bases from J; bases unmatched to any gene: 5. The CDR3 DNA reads TGTGCCAGCAGCAATGGACAGGCCCAGCCCCAGCATTTT. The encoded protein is CASSNGQAQPQHF.

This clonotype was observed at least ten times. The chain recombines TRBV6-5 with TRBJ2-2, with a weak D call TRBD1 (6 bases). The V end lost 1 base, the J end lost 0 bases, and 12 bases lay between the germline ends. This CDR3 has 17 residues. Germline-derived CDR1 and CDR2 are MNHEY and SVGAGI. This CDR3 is CASSYYAGTTNTGELFF. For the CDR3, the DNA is TGTGCCAGCAGTTACTACGCCGGGACAACGAACACCGGGGAGCTGTTTTTT.

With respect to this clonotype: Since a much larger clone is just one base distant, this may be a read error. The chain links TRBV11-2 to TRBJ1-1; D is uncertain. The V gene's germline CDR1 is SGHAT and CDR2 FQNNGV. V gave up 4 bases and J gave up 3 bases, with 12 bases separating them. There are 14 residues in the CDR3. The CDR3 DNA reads TGTGCCAGCAGCTCCGGTTATGAGGACACTGAAGCTTTCTTT. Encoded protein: CASSSGYEDTEAFF. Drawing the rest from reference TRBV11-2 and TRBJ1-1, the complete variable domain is EAGVAQSPRYKIIEKRQSVAFWCNPISGHATLYWYQQILGQGPKLLIQFQNNGVVDDSQLPKDRFSAERLKGVDSTLKIQPAKLEDSAVYLCASSSGYEDTEAFFGQGTRLTVV.

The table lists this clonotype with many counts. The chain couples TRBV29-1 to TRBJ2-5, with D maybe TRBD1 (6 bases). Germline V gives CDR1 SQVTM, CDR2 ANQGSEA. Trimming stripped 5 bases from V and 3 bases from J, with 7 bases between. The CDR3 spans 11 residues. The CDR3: CSVWTEETQYF. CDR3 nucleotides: TGCAGCGTTTGGACAGAAGAGACCCAGTACTTC.

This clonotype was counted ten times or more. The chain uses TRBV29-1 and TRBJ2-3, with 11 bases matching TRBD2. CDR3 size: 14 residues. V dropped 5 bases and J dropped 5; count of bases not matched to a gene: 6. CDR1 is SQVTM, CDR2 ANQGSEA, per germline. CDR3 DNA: TGCAGCGTTCTAGCGGGGGGAGCTATAGATACGCAGTATTTT. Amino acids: CSVLAGGAIDTQYF.